The entry below describes one T cell receptor (beta chain). Its antigen is unidentified. The repertoire was sequenced with immunoSEQ multiplex PCR; TCRdb's copy has only in-frame clones and lacks some. The repertoire holds roughly 150,000 clones, with about nine tenths as singletons. This entry is derived from a study of T cell responses to AZD1222 COVID-19 vaccine. Study context: Analysis merged second doses at about 4 or about 12 weeks. Overall study results and limits: Mostly white British, mostly female donors; authors suggested clonal diversity may be underestimated. Dominant at 160-218 and 743-854, vaccine-associated CD4 TCRs also spanned spike. Targeting of unmutated variant regions was reportedly seen in nearly half of spike-specific TCRs.

Sequenced here: peripheral blood, sampled on day 0 of AZD1222 vaccination. This receptor was obtained from an adult in good health.

The CDR3 DNA sequence: TGTGCCACCAGTGATTTGAGGACAGGCCAAGAGACCCAGTACTTC. It is translated as CATSDLRTGQETQYF. The chain carries TRBV24-1 and TRBJ2-5, with TRBD1 identical over 7 bases. CDR3 length: 15 residues. The germline gives CDR1 KGHDR, CDR2 SFDVKD. Germline trimming cut 0 bases from V and 1 base from J; bases unmatched to any gene: 1.